This TCR beta chain was sequenced for a study of PD-L1 blockade in urothelial cancer. About the research overall: Peripheral blood specimens exhibited a median yield of approximately 150,000 T cells.

The table came from immunoSEQ multiplex PCR; TCRdb's copy has only in-frame clones and leaves some out. The repertoire includes around 66,000 clones, around nine tenths of them detected once, and around 11% sits in the top ten. This CDR3 contains 14 residues. The germline V gene has CDR1 SEHNR and CDR2 FQNEAQ (reference sequence). The V end lost 0 bases, the J end lost 8 bases, and 13 bases lay between the germline ends. Regarding time point: peripheral blood 6 weeks after treatment start. This TCR was sampled from a man aged 55-75 years with urothelial cancer. The chain employs TRBV7-9 and TRBJ1-2, with D unresolved. This specimen was PBMCs, taken around atezolizumab (anti-PD-L1) treatment. The CDR3 spells CASSLADSSLGYTF. Here the CDR3 DNA reads TGTGCCAGCAGCTTAGCGGACTCATCCCTGGGCTACACCTTC.